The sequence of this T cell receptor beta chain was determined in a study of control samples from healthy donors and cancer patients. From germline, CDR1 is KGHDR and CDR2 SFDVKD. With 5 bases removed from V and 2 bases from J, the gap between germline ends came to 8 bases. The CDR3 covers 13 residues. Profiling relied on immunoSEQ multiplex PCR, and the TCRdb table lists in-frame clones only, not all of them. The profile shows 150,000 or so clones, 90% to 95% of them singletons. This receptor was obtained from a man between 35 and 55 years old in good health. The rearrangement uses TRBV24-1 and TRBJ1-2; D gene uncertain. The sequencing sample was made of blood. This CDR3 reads CATSAYPNYGYTF. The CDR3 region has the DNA TGTGCCACCAGTGCATACCCCAACTATGGCTACACCTTC.